This T cell receptor beta chain was recorded in a study of CDR3 diversity in severe acne. This clonotype was seen many times. Each CDR3 protein gets one entry after TCRdb re-called the PCR reads with MiXCR. The profile covers under 100,000 distinct CDR3 sequences, with about 48% appearing a single time and over 9.5% taken by the ten largest. Per germline, CDR1 WNHNN and CDR2 SYGVQD (reference sequence). The CDR3 has 12 residues. J lost 6 bases, V lost 6 bases, and 5 bases had no gene match. The gene calls are TRBV10-1 and TRBJ2-7, with 7 bases matching TRBD1. The source is a male donor in good health, serving as a control. The specimen sequenced was blood. CDR3 amino acids: CASSRQGGEQYF. For the CDR3, the DNA is TGCGCCAGCAGCCGACAGGGTGGCGAGCAGTACTTC.